This TCR beta chain was sequenced in a study of long-term antiretroviral therapy in people with HIV. Study-wide background: The study's earliest collections predate the 2015 immediate-ART recommendation by about a decade.

The study, taken as a whole, reports: The study found that diversity rose after ART but stayed below transplant donor controls. Pre-ART expanded TRB clones stayed dominant throughout, though often decreasing after ART. The study found narrower CDR3 length ranges in HIV repertoires than in controls.

As concerns this clone: Its antigen is as yet unknown.

This was the immunoSEQ v3.0 assay at survey level. The data were produced by immunoSEQ multiplex PCR, yet TCRdb's version contains in-frame clones alone and is incomplete. This table has roughly 18,000 clones, 75% to 90% appearing once. This CDR3 is built from 16 residues. Germline V gene data show CDR1 as GTSNPN and CDR2 as SVGIG (reference sequence). Deletions cut 3 bases from V and 0 bases from J, with 18 bases between. The rearrangement joins TRBV30 to TRBJ2-7, with D tentatively TRBD1 (6 bases). This clonotype was obtained from a man aged 45-65 years with HIV. The sequences come from unsorted PBMCs, collected 4.2 years after starting antiretroviral therapy. The CDR3 spells CAWRTPGHHSSYEQYF. The CDR3 nucleotides are TGTGCCTGGAGAACCCCGGGACATCATAGCTCCTACGAGCAGTACTTC.